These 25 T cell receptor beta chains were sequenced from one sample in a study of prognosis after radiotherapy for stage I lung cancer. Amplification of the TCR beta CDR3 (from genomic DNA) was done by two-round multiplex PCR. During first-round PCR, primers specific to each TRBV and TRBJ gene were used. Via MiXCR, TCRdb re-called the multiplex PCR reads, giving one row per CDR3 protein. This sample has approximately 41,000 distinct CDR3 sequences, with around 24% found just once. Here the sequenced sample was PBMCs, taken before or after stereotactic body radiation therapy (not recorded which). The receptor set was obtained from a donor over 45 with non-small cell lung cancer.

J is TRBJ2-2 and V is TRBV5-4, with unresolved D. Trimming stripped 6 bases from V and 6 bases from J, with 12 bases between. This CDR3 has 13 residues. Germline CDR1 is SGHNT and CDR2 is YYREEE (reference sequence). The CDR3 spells CASILDEPGELFF. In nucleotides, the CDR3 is TGTGCCAGCATCCTGGATGAGCCCGGGGAGCTGTTTTTT. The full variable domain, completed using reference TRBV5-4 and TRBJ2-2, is ETGVTQSPTHLIKTRGQQVTLRCSSQSGHNTVSWYQQALGQGPQFIFQYYREEENGRGNFPPRFSGLQFPNYSSELNVNALELDDSALYLCASILDEPGELFFGEGSRLTVL.

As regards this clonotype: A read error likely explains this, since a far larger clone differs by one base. The CDR3, as DNA: TGTGCCAGCAGCTTGGTAGGGTCCATTTACAATGAGCGGTTCTTC. Its translation: CASSLVGSIYNERFF. The chain combines TRBV5-1 with TRBJ2-1; D is unresolved. This CDR3 region has 15 residues. Germline V gene lookup returns CDR1 SGHRS and CDR2 YFSETQ.

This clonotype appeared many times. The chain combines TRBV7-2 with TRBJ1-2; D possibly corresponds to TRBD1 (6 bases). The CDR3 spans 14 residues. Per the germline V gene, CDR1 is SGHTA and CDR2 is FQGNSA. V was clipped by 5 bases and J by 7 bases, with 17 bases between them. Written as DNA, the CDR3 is TGTGCCAGCAGCCAGAGACAGGCCCTCGCTGGCTACACCTTC. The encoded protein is CASSQRQALAGYTF.

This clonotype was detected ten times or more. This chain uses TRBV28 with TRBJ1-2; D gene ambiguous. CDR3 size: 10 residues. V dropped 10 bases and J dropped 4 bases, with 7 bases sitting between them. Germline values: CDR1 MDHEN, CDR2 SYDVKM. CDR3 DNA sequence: TGTGCCACCTATGGCTATGGCTACACCTTC. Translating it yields CATYGYGYTF.

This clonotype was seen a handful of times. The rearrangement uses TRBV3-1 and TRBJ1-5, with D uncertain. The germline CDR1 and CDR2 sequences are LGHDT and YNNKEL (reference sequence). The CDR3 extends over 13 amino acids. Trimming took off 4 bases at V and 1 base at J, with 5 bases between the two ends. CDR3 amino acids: CASSPQSNQPQHF. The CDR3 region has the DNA TGTGCCAGCAGCCCTCAAAGCAATCAGCCCCAGCATTTT.

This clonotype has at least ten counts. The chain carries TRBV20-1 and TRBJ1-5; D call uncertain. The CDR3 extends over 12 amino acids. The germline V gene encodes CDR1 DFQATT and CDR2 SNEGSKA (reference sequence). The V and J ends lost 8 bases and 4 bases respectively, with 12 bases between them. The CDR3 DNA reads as TGCAGTCCGGGGATCGGGAATCAGCCCCAGCATTTT. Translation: CSPGIGNQPQHF.

In DNA form, the CDR3 reads TGTGCCAGCAGCTTAATCCCGACAGGGTGGCGATCACCCCTCCACTTT. Translation: CASSLIPTGWRSPLHF. The chain recombines TRBV28 with TRBJ1-6, with 7 bases lining up with TRBD1. V dropped 6 bases and J dropped 10; count of bases not matched to a gene: 15. The CDR3 length is 16 residues. CDR1 and CDR2 (germline): MDHEN, SYDVKM.

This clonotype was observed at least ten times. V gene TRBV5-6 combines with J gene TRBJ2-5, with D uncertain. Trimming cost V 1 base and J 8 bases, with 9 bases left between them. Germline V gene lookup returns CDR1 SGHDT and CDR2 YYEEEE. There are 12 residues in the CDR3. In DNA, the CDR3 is TGTGCCAGCAGCTTGAACTGGGGAACCCAGTACTTC. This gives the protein CASSLNWGTQYF.

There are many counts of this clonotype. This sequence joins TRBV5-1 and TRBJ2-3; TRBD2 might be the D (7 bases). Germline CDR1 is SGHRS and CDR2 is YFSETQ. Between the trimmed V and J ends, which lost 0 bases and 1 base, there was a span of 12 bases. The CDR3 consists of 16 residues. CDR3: CASSLDGGAGTDTQYF. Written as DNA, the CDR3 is TGCGCCAGCAGCTTGGATGGGGGGGCCGGCACAGATACGCAGTATTTT.

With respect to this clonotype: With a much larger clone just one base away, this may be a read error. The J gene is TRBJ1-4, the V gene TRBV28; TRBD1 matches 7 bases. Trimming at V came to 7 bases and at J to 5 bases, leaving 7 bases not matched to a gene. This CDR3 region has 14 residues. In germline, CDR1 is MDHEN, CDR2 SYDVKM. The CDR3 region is CASNGQVGNEKLFF. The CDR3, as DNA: TGTGCCAGCAACGGACAGGTGGGAAATGAAAAACTGTTTTTT.

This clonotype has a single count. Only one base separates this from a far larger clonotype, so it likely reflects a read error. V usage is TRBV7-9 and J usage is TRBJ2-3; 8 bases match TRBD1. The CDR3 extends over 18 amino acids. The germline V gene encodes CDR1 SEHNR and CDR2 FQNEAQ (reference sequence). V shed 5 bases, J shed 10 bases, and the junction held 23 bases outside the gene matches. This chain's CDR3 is CASSQINRQGALGSAQYF. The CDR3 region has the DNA TGTGCCAGCAGCCAAATTAATCGGCAGGGGGCCCTCGGGTCTGCGCAGTATTTT.

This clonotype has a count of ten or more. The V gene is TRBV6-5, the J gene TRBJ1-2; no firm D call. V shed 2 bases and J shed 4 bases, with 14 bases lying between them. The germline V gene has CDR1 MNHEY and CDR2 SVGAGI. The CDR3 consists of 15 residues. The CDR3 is CASSYSLGRSYGYTF. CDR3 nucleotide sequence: TGTGCCAGCAGTTACAGTCTCGGGAGATCCTATGGCTACACCTTC.

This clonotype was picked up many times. The CDR3 DNA reads TGCGCCAGCAGTGAGCTTAGGGACAGCGCCAAGTCCGGGGAGCTGTTTTTT. Translation gives CASSELRDSAKSGELFF. The J gene is TRBJ2-2, the V gene TRBV10-2; 7 bases are a match to TRBD1. The V segment lost 2 bases and the J segment 6 bases; nucleotides outside the gene matches: 12. Germline V gene data show CDR1 as WSHSY and CDR2 as SAAADI. CDR3 length: 17 residues.

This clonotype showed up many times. CDR3 protein: CAWSGGQGVTETQYF. In DNA form, the CDR3 reads TGTGCCTGGAGTGGGGGACAGGGGGTGACGGAGACCCAGTACTTC. This chain joins TRBV30 and TRBJ2-5, with 11 bases aligning to TRBD1. The junction had 6 bases not matched to a gene; V was cut back by 1 base and J by 5 bases. The CDR3 consists of 15 residues. CDR1 is GTSNPN and CDR2 is SVGIG in the germline V gene (reference sequence).

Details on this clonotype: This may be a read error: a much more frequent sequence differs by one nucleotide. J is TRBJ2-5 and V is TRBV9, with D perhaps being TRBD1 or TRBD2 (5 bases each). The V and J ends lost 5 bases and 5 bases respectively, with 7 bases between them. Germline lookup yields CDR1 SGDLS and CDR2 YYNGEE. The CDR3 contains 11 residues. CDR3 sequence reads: CASRWGETQYF. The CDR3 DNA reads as TGTGCCAGCAGATGGGGGGAGACCCAGTACTTC.

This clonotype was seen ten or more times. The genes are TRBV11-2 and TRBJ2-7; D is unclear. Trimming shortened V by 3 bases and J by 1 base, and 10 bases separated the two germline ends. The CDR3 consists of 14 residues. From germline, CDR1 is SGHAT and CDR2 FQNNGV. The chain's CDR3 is CASSFSQQSYEQYF. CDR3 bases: TGTGCCAGCAGCTTTTCTCAGCAATCCTACGAGCAGTACTTC.

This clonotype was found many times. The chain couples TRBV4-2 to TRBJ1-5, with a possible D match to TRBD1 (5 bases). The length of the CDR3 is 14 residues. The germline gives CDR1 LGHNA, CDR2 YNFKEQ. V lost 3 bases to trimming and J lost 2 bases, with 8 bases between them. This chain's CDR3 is CASSHRGGNQPQHF. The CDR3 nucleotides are TGTGCCAGCAGCCATCGGGGGGGCAATCAGCCCCAGCATTTT.

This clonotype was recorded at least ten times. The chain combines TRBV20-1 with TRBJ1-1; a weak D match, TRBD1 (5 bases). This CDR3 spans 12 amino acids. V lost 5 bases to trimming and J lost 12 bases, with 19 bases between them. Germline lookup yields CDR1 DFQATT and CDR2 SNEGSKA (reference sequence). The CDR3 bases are TGCAGTGCTGATGACAGTGGCGGTATAACTTTCTTT. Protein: CSADDSGGITFF.

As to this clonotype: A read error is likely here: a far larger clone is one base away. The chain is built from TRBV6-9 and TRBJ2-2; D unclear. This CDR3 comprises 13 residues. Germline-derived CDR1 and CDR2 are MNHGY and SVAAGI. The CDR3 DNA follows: TGTACCAGCAGTTCGCGGAGTACCGGGGAGCTGTTTTTT. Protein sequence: CTSSSRSTGELFF.

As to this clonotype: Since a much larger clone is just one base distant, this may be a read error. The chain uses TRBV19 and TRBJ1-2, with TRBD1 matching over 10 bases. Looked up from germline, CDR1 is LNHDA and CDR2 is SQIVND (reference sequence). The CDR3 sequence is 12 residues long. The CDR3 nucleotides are TGTGCCAGTAGCCGGACAGGGGGGGGCTACGCCTTC. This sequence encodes CASSRTGGGYAF.

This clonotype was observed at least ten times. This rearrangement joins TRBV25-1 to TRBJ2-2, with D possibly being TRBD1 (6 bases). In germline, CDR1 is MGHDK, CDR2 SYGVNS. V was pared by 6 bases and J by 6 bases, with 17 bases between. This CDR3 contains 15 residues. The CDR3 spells CASSVDRLNAGELFF. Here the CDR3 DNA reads TGTGCCAGCAGCGTTGACAGGCTTAACGCCGGGGAGCTGTTTTTT.

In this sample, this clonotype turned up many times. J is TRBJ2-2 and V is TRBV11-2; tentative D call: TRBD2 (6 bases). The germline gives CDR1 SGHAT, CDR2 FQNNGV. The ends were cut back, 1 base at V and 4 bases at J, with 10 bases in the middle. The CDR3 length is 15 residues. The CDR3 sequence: CASSLVLAGTGELFF. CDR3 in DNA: TGTGCCAGCAGCTTAGTACTAGCTGGCACCGGGGAGCTGTTTTTT.

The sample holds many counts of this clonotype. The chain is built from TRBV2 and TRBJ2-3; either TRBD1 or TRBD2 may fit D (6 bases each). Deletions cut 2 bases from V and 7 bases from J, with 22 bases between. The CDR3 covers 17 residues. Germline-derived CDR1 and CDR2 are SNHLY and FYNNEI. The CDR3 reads CASSERRMRRGANTQYF. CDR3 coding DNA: TGTGCCAGCAGTGAAAGGAGGATGAGGAGGGGGGCAAATACGCAGTATTTT.

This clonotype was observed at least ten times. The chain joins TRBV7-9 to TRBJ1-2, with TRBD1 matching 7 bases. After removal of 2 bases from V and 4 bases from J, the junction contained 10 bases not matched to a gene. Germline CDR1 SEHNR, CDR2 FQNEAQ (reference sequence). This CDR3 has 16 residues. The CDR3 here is CASSLRRDSTFYGYTF. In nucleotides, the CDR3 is TGTGCCAGCAGCTTAAGAAGGGACAGCACCTTCTATGGCTACACCTTC.

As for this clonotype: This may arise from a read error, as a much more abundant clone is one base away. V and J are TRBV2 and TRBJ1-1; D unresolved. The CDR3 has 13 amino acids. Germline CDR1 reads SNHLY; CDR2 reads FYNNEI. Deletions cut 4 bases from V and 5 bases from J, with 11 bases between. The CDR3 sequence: CASSVGHPTEAFF. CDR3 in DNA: TGTGCCAGCAGTGTAGGGCATCCTACTGAAGCTTTCTTT.